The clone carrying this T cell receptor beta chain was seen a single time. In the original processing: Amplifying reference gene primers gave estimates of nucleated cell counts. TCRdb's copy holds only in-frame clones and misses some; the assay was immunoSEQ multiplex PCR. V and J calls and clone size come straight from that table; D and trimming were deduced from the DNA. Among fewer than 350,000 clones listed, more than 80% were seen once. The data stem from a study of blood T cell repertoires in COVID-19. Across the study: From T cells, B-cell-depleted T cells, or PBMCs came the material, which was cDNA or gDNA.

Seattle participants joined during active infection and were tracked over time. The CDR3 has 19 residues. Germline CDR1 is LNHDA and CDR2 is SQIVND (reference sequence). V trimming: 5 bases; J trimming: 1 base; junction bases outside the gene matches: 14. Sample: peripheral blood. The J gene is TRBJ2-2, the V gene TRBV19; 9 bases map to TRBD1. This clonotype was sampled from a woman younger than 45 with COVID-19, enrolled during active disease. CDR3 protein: CASSPGQGWGGRNTGELFF. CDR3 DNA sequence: TGTGCCAGTAGTCCGGGACAGGGTTGGGGCGGGAGGAACACCGGGGAGCTGTTTTTT.